The 13 T cell receptor beta chains listed next were all sequenced from one sample in a study of OX40 agonist ivuxolimab in advanced cancers. Data came from immunoSEQ multiplex PCR; TCRdb stores just in-frame clones and leaves some out. The data contain roughly 80,000 clones, around nine tenths of them seen just once; the ten biggest clones take up 0.76%. The material sequenced was CD4+ or CD8+ T cells sorted from blood, taken in a trial of the OX40 agonist ivuxolimab. The receptors shown here come from an adult with an advanced solid tumor such as melanoma, head and neck, liver or kidney cancer.

The genes are TRBV7-9 and TRBJ1-3; D not certain. CDR3 size: 12 residues. Germline assignment: CDR1 SEHNR and CDR2 FQNEAQ (reference sequence). The V end was cut by 8 bases, the J end by 3 bases, with 8 bases between. CDR3 in DNA: TGTGCCAGCGGACCTAATGGAAACACCATATATTTT. Amino acid sequence: CASGPNGNTIYF. Full variable domain (outside the CDR3, taken from reference TRBV7-9 and TRBJ1-3): DTGVSQNPRHKITKRGQNVTFRCDPISEHNRLYWYRQTLGQGPEFLTYFQNEAQLEKSRLLSDRFSAERPKGSFSTLEIQRTEQGDSAMYLCASGPNGNTIYFGEGSWLTVV.

The rearrangement uses TRBV5-4 and TRBJ1-2, with 10 bases fitting TRBD1. Germline CDR1 is SGHNT and CDR2 is YYREEE (reference sequence). After removal of 2 bases from V and 1 base from J, the junction contained 2 bases not matched to a gene. The CDR3 spans 15 residues. The CDR3 is CASSLRTGGNYGYTF. As DNA, the CDR3 is TGTGCCAGCAGCTTACGGACAGGGGGTAACTATGGCTACACCTTC.

The gene calls are TRBV4-1 and TRBJ1-3, with 7 positions matching TRBD1. J lost 0 bases, V lost 3 bases, and 8 bases had no gene match. CDR3 length equals 17 residues. Germline V lookup: CDR1 MGHRA, CDR2 YSYEKL. Here the CDR3 reads CASSQSGTAYSGNTIYF. The CDR3 coding sequence is TGCGCCAGCAGCCAGTCCGGGACAGCCTACTCTGGAAACACCATATATTTT.

J is TRBJ1-5 and V is TRBV28, with 7 bases fitting TRBD1. Germline CDR1 reads MDHEN; CDR2 reads SYDVKM. The CDR3 loop spans 14 amino acids. V dropped 5 bases and J dropped 1; count of bases not matched to a gene: 2. The CDR3 is CASSQGGSNQPQHF. In DNA, the CDR3 is TGTGCCAGCAGTCAGGGGGGGAGCAATCAGCCCCAGCATTTT. The full variable domain, rest sourced from reference TRBV28 and TRBJ1-5, is DVKVTQSSRYLVKRTGEKVFLECVQDMDHENMFWYRQDPGLGLRLIYFSYDVKMKEKGDIPEGYSVSREKKERFSLILESASTNQTSMYLCASSQGGSNQPQHFGDGTRLSIL.

The CDR3 DNA reads as TGTGCCAGCAGTTACTCGAGCGTCGGCTATAATTCACCCCTCCACTTT. Its protein is CASSYSSVGYNSPLHF. The chain combines TRBV6-5 with TRBJ1-6; no clear D. The CDR3 extends over 16 amino acids. Trimming took off 0 bases at V and 3 bases at J, with 9 bases between the two ends. Germline assignment: CDR1 MNHEY and CDR2 SVGAGI.

The CDR3 coding sequence is TGTGCCAGCAGCTTGGAGTCGAACACTGAAGCTTTCTTT. Translation: CASSLESNTEAFF. V is TRBV11-3 and J is TRBJ1-1; D unresolved. Germline CDR1 is SGHNT and CDR2 is YENEEA. The CDR3 has 13 residues. The ends were cut back, 3 bases at V and 1 base at J, with 6 bases in the middle.

To note about this clone: At one end the junction does not follow the germline gene, possibly because of a read error. The chain is built from TRBV7-7 and TRBJ2-7, with 8 bases fitting TRBD1. There are 13 residues in the CDR3. Germline lookup yields CDR1 SSHAT and CDR2 FNYEAQ (reference sequence). CDR3 bases: TGTGCTAGCAGCTTCGACAGGGGCTACGAGCAGTACTTC. It codes for CASSFDRGYEQYF.

The rearrangement uses TRBV2 and TRBJ2-7; D perhaps matches TRBD1 (6 bases). The CDR3 consists of 12 residues. Trimming pared 7 bases from V and 0 bases from J, leaving 7 bases between. Germline assignment: CDR1 SNHLY and CDR2 FYNNEI. The CDR3 sequence: CASKQGSYEQYF. CDR3 nucleotide sequence: TGTGCCAGCAAACAGGGCTCCTACGAGCAGTACTTC.

The CDR3 loop reads CALRKTGAQPQHF. CDR3 in DNA: TGTGCCCTTCGGAAGACAGGGGCCCAGCCCCAGCATTTT. The chain is built from TRBV28 and TRBJ1-5; the match to TRBD1 covers 8 bases. Germline values: CDR1 MDHEN, CDR2 SYDVKM. V trimming: 11 bases; J trimming: 7 bases; junction bases outside the gene matches: 10. The CDR3 extends over 13 amino acids.

V is TRBV27 and J is TRBJ2-7, with D unresolved. Germline CDR1 reads MNHEY; CDR2 reads SMNVEV (reference sequence). V was trimmed by 2 bases and J by 1 base, leaving 9 bases between them. The CDR3 has 14 residues. The CDR3 loop is CASSLTVDSYEQYF. CDR3 nucleotides: TGTGCCAGCAGTTTAACGGTCGATTCCTACGAGCAGTACTTC.

The V gene is TRBV5-6, the J gene TRBJ1-1; possible D gene TRBD1, 6 bases. Per the germline V gene, CDR1 is SGHDT and CDR2 is YYEEEE. The V end was cut by 0 bases, the J end by 7 bases, with 13 bases between. The CDR3 runs to 14 residues. The CDR3 reads CASSLGYGQYEAFF. The CDR3 DNA reads TGTGCCAGCAGCTTGGGGTACGGACAGTATGAAGCTTTCTTT.

The gene calls are TRBV6-4 and TRBJ2-2, with D uncertain. Trimming removed 0 bases at V and 5 bases at J, with 10 bases between. CDR1 is MRHNA and CDR2 is SNTAGT in the germline V gene. The CDR3 runs to 15 residues. The CDR3 spells CASSDSIGQTGELFF. Written as DNA, the CDR3 is TGTGCCAGCAGTGACTCAATAGGGCAGACCGGGGAGCTGTTTTTT.

The rearrangement links TRBV6-1 to TRBJ2-7, with D possibly being TRBD1 or TRBD2 (6 bases each). Germline values: CDR1 MNHNS, CDR2 SASEGT. The CDR3 is 14 residues long. V was clipped by 5 bases and J by 6 bases, with 17 bases between them. CDR3 nucleotide sequence: TGTGCCAGCAGTCCCCGCCGGGGGCAAGGCGAGCAGTACTTC. Translating gives CASSPRRGQGEQYF.